The entry that follows covers one T cell receptor beta chain sequence. The repertoire was sequenced with immunoSEQ multiplex PCR; TCRdb's copy has only in-frame clones and lacks some. The table has roughly 71,000 clones, more than 85% seen once. The V gene's germline CDR1 is SGHNT and CDR2 YYREEE (reference sequence). The CDR3 contains 16 residues. V lost 6 bases to trimming and J lost 5 bases; unmatched junction nucleotides: 13. This record belongs to a study of T cell changes during pregnancy in multiple sclerosis. The receptor was derived from a female donor in good health, enrolled as a control in a pregnancy study. The chain recombines TRBV5-4 with TRBJ2-5; 10 bases map to TRBD1. This material consisted of peripheral blood, taken in the first trimester of pregnancy. This chain's CDR3 is CASMPGQGRNKETQYF. The CDR3 coding sequence is TGTGCCAGCATGCCGGGACAGGGGCGGAATAAGGAGACCCAGTACTTC.